The 32 T cell receptor beta chains reported below all come from one sample, sequenced in a study of control samples from healthy donors and cancer patients. The repertoire was sequenced with immunoSEQ multiplex PCR; TCRdb's copy has only in-frame clones and lacks some. The sample comprises about 51,000 clones, over 85% of which are singletons, and about 1.6% rests with the top ten. Sequenced input: PBMCs. The receptors here all came from a man aged 40-49 years with colorectal cancer.

V and J are TRBV27 and TRBJ2-2, with TRBD1 matching 7 bases. CDR1 and CDR2 (germline): MNHEY, SMNVEV (reference sequence). J was trimmed by 3 bases and V by 3 bases; bases with no gene match: 7. This CDR3 region has 16 residues. This chain's CDR3 is CASSLGQWGDTGELFF. The CDR3 region has the DNA TGTGCCAGCAGTTTGGGACAGTGGGGCGACACCGGGGAGCTGTTTTTT.

V is TRBV10-3 and J is TRBJ1-4, with D possibly TRBD1 on 5 matching bases. V dropped 3 bases and J dropped 0 bases, with 14 bases sitting between them. The germline V gene has CDR1 ENHRY and CDR2 SYGVKD. The CDR3 extends over 17 amino acids. The CDR3 loop is CAISDLPTEATNEKLFF. In DNA form, the CDR3 reads TGTGCCATCAGTGACCTCCCGACAGAAGCAACTAATGAAAAACTGTTTTTT.

This rearrangement joins TRBV15 to TRBJ2-1, with a weak D call TRBD1 (6 bases). CDR1 is LNHNV and CDR2 is YYDKDF in the germline V gene (reference sequence). V lost 4 bases and J 12 bases, leaving 13 bases between the germline ends. CDR3 length equals 12 residues. CDR3 coding DNA: TGTGCCACCAGCACCCCGGGACAAGGGCAGTTCTTC. It yields the protein CATSTPGQGQFF.

The chain employs TRBV7-9 and TRBJ1-6, with D uncertain. Germline lookup yields CDR1 SEHNR and CDR2 FQNEAQ (reference sequence). The V end was cut by 6 bases, the J end by 10 bases, with 10 bases between. CDR3 length: 12 amino acids. The CDR3 region has the DNA TGTGCCAGCAGGTGGGTTCGGTCACCCCTCCACTTT. This gives the protein CASRWVRSPLHF.

DNA of the CDR3: TGTGCCAGCAGCTTGTACAGGGCCGGTTACGAGCAGTACTTC. Protein product: CASSLYRAGYEQYF. The chain uses TRBV5-8 and TRBJ2-7; D perhaps matches TRBD1 (6 bases). The ends were cut back, 1 base at V and 4 bases at J, with 12 bases in the middle. This CDR3 is 14 amino acids long. CDR1 is SGHTS, CDR2 YDEGEE, per germline.

This chain uses TRBV7-2 with TRBJ2-1; the D gene could be TRBD1 or TRBD2 (5 bases each). Germline V CDR1 and CDR2: SGHTA, FQGNSA. The length of the CDR3 is 15 residues. V lost 5 bases, J lost 9 bases, and 20 bases lay in between. CDR3 sequence (DNA): TGTGCCAGCAGCCAAAATCCTAGGGACCCGAGTGAGCAGTTCTTC. Translated, it gives CASSQNPRDPSEQFF.

The gene calls are TRBV5-1 and TRBJ1-4; no firm D call. Germline V gives CDR1 SGHRS, CDR2 YFSETQ. The CDR3 is 14 amino acids. Trimming shortened V by 1 base and J by 0 bases, and 4 bases separated the two germline ends. CDR3 sequence: CASSLTATNEKLFF. Here the CDR3 DNA reads TGCGCCAGCAGCTTGACAGCAACTAATGAAAAACTGTTTTTT.

The chain is built from TRBV7-2 and TRBJ1-1, with D unresolved. This CDR3 comprises 14 residues. Trimming shortened V by 2 bases and J by 2 bases, and 9 bases separated the two germline ends. The germline V gene encodes CDR1 SGHTA and CDR2 FQGNSA. The CDR3 sequence: CASSLRQTNTEAFF. The CDR3 DNA reads TGTGCCAGCAGCTTAAGACAAACTAACACTGAAGCTTTCTTT.

The chain employs TRBV19 and TRBJ2-7; 7 positions match TRBD1. CDR3 length: 14 residues. With 1 base clipped from V and 5 bases from J, the junction kept 5 bases outside the gene matches. Germline lookup yields CDR1 LNHDA and CDR2 SQIVND (reference sequence). The CDR3 DNA follows: TGTGCCAGTAGTATAGCCCCGGGACAGAACGAGCAGTACTTC. Encoded protein: CASSIAPGQNEQYF.

This sequence joins TRBV4-2 and TRBJ1-5, with TRBD1 matching 9 bases. Germline V gene data show CDR1 as LGHNA and CDR2 as YNFKEQ. CDR3 length: 20 residues. The V gene end was trimmed by 3 bases and the J gene end by 0 bases; junction bases not matched to a gene: 15. The DNA for the CDR3 is TGTGCCAGCAGCCATTTCCCGGGACAGGGCCGGGGTTATAGCAATCAGCCCCAGCATTTT. Its protein product is CASSHFPGQGRGYSNQPQHF.

This rearrangement joins TRBV27 to TRBJ2-1; D possibly uses TRBD1 or TRBD2 (6 bases each). Germline CDR1 MNHEY, CDR2 SMNVEV (reference sequence). Trimming shortened V by 6 bases and J by 4 bases, and 13 bases separated the two germline ends. This CDR3 comprises 14 residues. The CDR3 DNA reads TGTGCCAGCAGCCGCGGGACACCTTACAATGAGCAGTTCTTC. Translation: CASSRGTPYNEQFF.

This clone came up a few times. The chain links TRBV19 to TRBJ2-1; no clear D. The germline V gene encodes CDR1 LNHDA and CDR2 SQIVND (reference sequence). With 3 bases removed from V and 10 bases from J, the gap between germline ends came to 10 bases. The CDR3 spans 12 residues. The CDR3 coding sequence is TGTGCCAGTAGTATTAGGGCTGGAGAGCAGTTCTTC. This sequence encodes CASSIRAGEQFF.

V usage is TRBV4-1 and J usage is TRBJ1-4; the D is unclear. The CDR3 loop spans 17 amino acids. The V and J ends lost 0 bases and 5 bases respectively, with 16 bases between them. CDR1 and CDR2 (germline): MGHRA, YSYEKL. CDR3 bases: TGCGCCAGCAGCCAAGAAAGGAGGAGAAACCAAAATGAAAAACTGTTTTTT. Translation gives CASSQERRRNQNEKLFF.

For this clone: Relative to the germline gene, one junction end is altered; a read error may explain this. V usage is TRBV28 and J usage is TRBJ1-1, with D unresolved. The CDR3 extends over 11 amino acids. Germline CDR1 reads MDHEN; CDR2 reads SYDVKM. CDR3 coding DNA: TGTGCCAGCGGACCGAACACAGAAGCTTTCTTT. Its translation: CASGPNTEAFF.

The chain has TRBV14 and TRBJ1-1, with D possibly TRBD1 on 5 matching bases. CDR3 length equals 20 residues. Germline V gene data show CDR1 as SGHDN and CDR2 as FVKESK. V gave up 5 bases and J gave up 2 bases, with 30 bases separating them. The chain's CDR3 is CASSASLGRGARRKNTEAFF. The CDR3 nucleotides read TGTGCCAGCAGCGCATCTCTCGGTCGCGGGGCTCGAAGGAAAAACACTGAAGCTTTCTTT.

The chain carries TRBV11-3 and TRBJ2-7; 8 bases are shared with TRBD1. Germline trimming cut 2 bases from V and 7 bases from J; bases unmatched to any gene: 7. The CDR3 sequence is 14 residues long. Germline assignment: CDR1 SGHNT and CDR2 YENEEA. The CDR3: CASSLRQGAGEQYF. The CDR3 coding sequence is TGTGCCAGCAGCTTAAGGCAGGGGGCAGGGGAGCAGTACTTC. Supplemented by reference TRBV11-3 and TRBJ2-7, the full variable domain reads EAGVVQSPRYKIIEKKQPVAFWCNPISGHNTLYWYLQNLGQGPELLIRYENEEAVDDSQLPKDRFSAERLKGVDSTLKIQPAELGDSAVYLCASSLRQGAGEQYFGPGTRLTVT.

In this sample, this clone turned up a few times. V usage is TRBV15 and J usage is TRBJ2-7, with D uncertain. The CDR3 covers 14 residues. Trimming removed 1 base from V and 2 bases from J, with 9 bases in between. The germline gives CDR1 LNHNV, CDR2 YYDKDF (reference sequence). CDR3 DNA sequence: TGTGCCACCAGCAGAGGACTTTCAGCCTACGAGCAGTACTTC. Its translation: CATSRGLSAYEQYF.

The chain links TRBV15 to TRBJ2-2; no firm D call. V shed 0 bases and J shed 7 bases, with 9 bases lying between them. Germline loops: CDR1 LNHNV, CDR2 YYDKDF (reference sequence). The CDR3 extends over 14 amino acids. CDR3 sequence reads: CATSRDLGIGELFF. In nucleotides, the CDR3 is TGTGCCACCAGCAGAGATCTGGGGATCGGGGAGCTGTTTTTT.

The rearrangement joins TRBV10-2 to TRBJ2-1, with D hard to call. V was cut by 4 bases and J by 10 bases, with 14 bases left in between. This CDR3 has 13 residues. Germline-derived CDR1 and CDR2 are WSHSY and SAAADI. DNA of the CDR3: TGCGCCAGCAGTGGCCTCCGGGTAGGAGAGCAGTTCTTC. Its protein is CASSGLRVGEQFF.

CDR3 sequence: CASSPRGSAGNTIYF. The CDR3 nucleotides are TGTGCCAGCAGCCCCCGGGGGTCGGCGGGAAACACCATATATTTT. V gene TRBV5-6 combines with J gene TRBJ1-3; possibly TRBD1 for D (5 bases). Trimming removed 4 bases from V and 4 bases from J, with 15 bases in between. This CDR3 has 15 amino acids. Looked up from germline, CDR1 is SGHDT and CDR2 is YYEEEE.

V gene TRBV19 combines with J gene TRBJ1-3; D is perhaps TRBD1 (6 bases). Germline loops: CDR1 LNHDA, CDR2 SQIVND (reference sequence). V dropped 7 bases and J dropped 2 bases, with 9 bases sitting between them. The CDR3 length is 13 residues. The CDR3 here is CASNQGTGNTIYF. For the CDR3, the DNA is TGTGCCAGTAACCAGGGGACTGGAAACACCATATATTTT. Looking up the rest from reference TRBV19 and TRBJ1-3 gives the full variable domain: DGGITQSPKYLFRKEGQNVTLSCEQNLNHDAMYWYRQDPGQGLRLIYYSQIVNDFQKGDIAEGYSVSREKKESFPLTVTSAQKNPTAFYLCASNQGTGNTIYFGEGSWLTVV.

V usage is TRBV4-1 and J usage is TRBJ2-7, with 8 nucleotides matching TRBD2. Germline CDR1 and CDR2: MGHRA and YSYEKL. The CDR3 is 14 residues long. V lost 1 base, J lost 4 bases, and 3 bases stayed unmatched. CDR3 sequence: CASSQGSGKYEQYF. In DNA, the CDR3 is TGCGCCAGCAGCCAAGGTAGCGGGAAATACGAGCAGTACTTC.

A note on this clone: At one end, the junction sequence differs from germline, possibly due to a read error. The chain joins TRBV7-7 to TRBJ2-5, with TRBD1 as a possible D gene (6 bases). The CDR3 extends over 16 amino acids. CDR1 is SSHAT, CDR2 FNYEAQ, per germline (reference sequence). CDR3 sequence reads: CASSLGNPGTKETQYF. CDR3 nucleotide sequence: TGTGCTAGCAGCTTAGGGAATCCCGGGACAAAGGAGACCCAGTACTTC.

The chain recombines TRBV19 with TRBJ2-1; the match to TRBD2 covers 12 bases. Germline V gene data show CDR1 as LNHDA and CDR2 as SQIVND (reference sequence). The CDR3 consists of 16 residues. J gave up 7 bases and V 4 bases, and 8 bases lay outside the gene matches. CDR3 coding DNA: TGTGCCAGTAGTAACCCGACTAGCGGGAGTATGAATGAGCAGTTCTTC. Its protein product is CASSNPTSGSMNEQFF.

The CDR3 is CASSPGDTQYF. In DNA, the CDR3 is TGTGCCAGCAGTCCTGGAGATACGCAGTATTTT. J is TRBJ2-3 and V is TRBV6-6, with D hard to call. This CDR3 contains 11 residues. Trimming pared 5 bases from V and 5 bases from J, leaving 5 bases between. Germline V gives CDR1 MNHNY, CDR2 SVGAGI (reference sequence).

This clone was counted a single time. As DNA, the CDR3 is TGTGCCAGCAGCTTAGATCAATATGGCTACACCTTC. This gives the protein CASSLDQYGYTF. The chain combines TRBV7-9 with TRBJ1-2; D gene uncertain. This CDR3 spans 12 amino acids. V lost 1 base to trimming and J lost 5 bases, with 5 bases between them. Per germline, CDR1 SEHNR and CDR2 FQNEAQ (reference sequence).

This clone was seen once. The chain recombines TRBV10-3 with TRBJ1-1; D perhaps matches TRBD1 (6 bases). Trimming shortened V by 0 bases and J by 4 bases, and 18 bases separated the two germline ends. CDR1 is ENHRY and CDR2 is SYGVKD in the germline V gene. This CDR3 has 17 amino acids. CDR3 sequence (DNA): TGTGCCATCAGTGAGTCAGTCTGGGGGGGCGCGGCCACTGAAGCTTTCTTT. It encodes CAISESVWGGAATEAFF.

The CDR3 DNA is TGTGCGGTAACAGGTTCGCTACCTAAAACCTACGAGCAGTACTTC. Translated, it gives CAVTGSLPKTYEQYF. This chain joins TRBV28 and TRBJ2-7, with D possibly matching TRBD1 (5 bases). The CDR3 loop spans 15 amino acids. Looked up from germline, CDR1 is MDHEN and CDR2 is SYDVKM.

The chain has TRBV18 and TRBJ2-7; tentatively, D is TRBD1 (5 bases). V lost 3 bases to trimming and J lost 3 bases, with 9 bases between them. The CDR3 runs to 13 residues. CDR1 is KGHSH and CDR2 is LQKENI in the germline V gene. CDR3 coding DNA: TGTGCCAGCTCACCGGACATTTACTACGAGCAGTACTTC. Encoded protein: CASSPDIYYEQYF.

The CDR3 spells CAWSPWGLAPSTQYF. As DNA, the CDR3 is TGTGCCTGGAGTCCTTGGGGACTAGCTCCCAGTACGCAGTATTTT. The genes are TRBV30 and TRBJ2-3; 9 positions match TRBD2. Germline CDR1 reads GTSNPN; CDR2 reads SVGIG (reference sequence). V was pared by 2 bases and J by 8 bases, with 11 bases of the junction left unmatched. The length of the CDR3 is 15 residues.

The rearrangement links TRBV10-3 to TRBJ2-1; TRBD2 agrees at 13 bases. The V segment lost 11 bases and the J segment 15 bases; nucleotides outside the gene matches: 19. The CDR3 consists of 15 residues. CDR1 and CDR2 (germline): ENHRY, SYGVKD. CDR3 sequence: CAAGIPGLAGLSWFF. In DNA, the CDR3 is TGTGCCGCTGGCATCCCGGGACTAGCGGGATTATCTTGGTTCTTC.

The V and J genes are TRBV19 and TRBJ2-6; D unclear. This CDR3 is 17 amino acids long. The germline gives CDR1 LNHDA, CDR2 SQIVND (reference sequence). The V and J ends lost 3 bases and 0 bases respectively, with 12 bases between them. The CDR3 here is CASSISGTRSGANVLTF. The CDR3, as DNA: TGTGCCAGTAGTATCTCAGGTACCCGCTCTGGGGCCAACGTCCTGACTTTC.